This T cell receptor beta chain was found in a study of response to subunit inactivated influenza vaccine. Study-wide points: Only a handful of new T cells, the authors suggested, are recruited with each seasonal influenza vaccination.

One entry per CDR3 protein, called by TCRdb with MiXCR from the RT-PCR reads. The sample shows under 850,000 distinct CDR3 sequences, roughly 20% of them seen only once. The germline CDR1 and CDR2 sequences are SGHDT and YYEEEE. The length of the CDR3 is 14 residues. V was clipped by 4 bases and J by 6 bases, with 14 bases between them. About this clonotype: Antigen: not known.

This clonotype was obtained from a man over 45 who received an inactivated influenza vaccine. The sequences come from PBMCs from blood, collected roughly 5 days after vaccination. This chain connects TRBV5-6 to TRBJ2-1; possible D gene TRBD1, 7 bases. CDR3 amino acids: CASSTQQGGNEQFF. The CDR3 DNA sequence: TGTGCCAGCAGCACCCAGCAGGGGGGCAATGAGCAGTTCTTC. The full variable domain, its missing parts supplied by reference TRBV5-6 and TRBJ2-1, is DAGVTQSPTHLIKTRGQQVTLRCSPKSGHDTVSWYQQALGQGPQFIFQYYEEEERQRGNFPDRFSGHQFPNYSSELNVNALLLGDSALYLCASSTQQGGNEQFFGPGTRLTVL.